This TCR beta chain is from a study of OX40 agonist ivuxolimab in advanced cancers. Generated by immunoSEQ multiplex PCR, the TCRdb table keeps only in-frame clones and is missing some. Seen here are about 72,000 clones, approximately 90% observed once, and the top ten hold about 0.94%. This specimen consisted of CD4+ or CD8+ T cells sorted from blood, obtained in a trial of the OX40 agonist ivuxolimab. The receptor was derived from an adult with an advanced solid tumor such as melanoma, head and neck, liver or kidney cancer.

CDR3 sequence: CASSPPSTDTQYF. The CDR3 DNA sequence: TGTGCCAGCTCACCTCCAAGCACAGATACGCAGTATTTT. J is TRBJ2-3 and V is TRBV18; D is undetermined. Germline assignment: CDR1 KGHSH and CDR2 LQKENI. V dropped 3 bases and J dropped 0 bases, with 4 bases sitting between them. The CDR3 runs to 13 residues. The variable domain in full, completed from reference TRBV18 and TRBJ2-3, reads NAGVMQNPRHLVRRRGQEARLRCSPMKGHSHVYWYRQLPEEGLKFMVYLQKENIIDESGMPKERFSAEFPKEGPSILRIQQVVRGDSAAYFCASSPPSTDTQYFGPGTRLTVL.